This TCR beta chain was recorded in a study of shared clonotypes between healthy human individuals. General study findings and limits: Of the naive CD4 clonotypes, roughly 5.5% were shared across several donors.

Over several immunoSEQ plates, each subset's genomic DNA was distributed in even portions. TCRdb's copy holds only in-frame clones and misses some; the assay was immunoSEQ multiplex PCR. The data show about 1 million clones, 75% seen once. Comment on this clone: The target antigen is unknown.

The source material was memory CD4+ T cells sorted from blood. Subset noted: CD45RA-negative fraction. This TCR was recovered from a man aged 18 to 29 in good health.

This CDR3 is CASRYEQYF. The CDR3 nucleotides are TGTGCCAGTCGGTACGAGCAGTACTTC. The V and J genes are TRBV19 and TRBJ2-7; D unresolved. The CDR3 has 9 residues. The V gene's germline CDR1 is LNHDA and CDR2 SQIVND (reference sequence). Deletions cut 8 bases from V and 4 bases from J, with 3 bases between.